This T cell receptor beta chain emerged from a study of T-cell reconstitution after alpha-beta-depleted transplantation in children. General study points: About two months after transplant, alpha-beta T cells reportedly came from several hundred expanded graft clones. T cells produced anew were the main source of T-cell counts and diversity one year after transplant. Diversity of TCRbeta at day 60 was high in some patients, arising from surviving recipient T cells and thymic progenitors.

The CDR3 is 15 amino acids. Germline V gives CDR1 SGHDT, CDR2 YYEEEE. V was shortened by 2 bases and J by 3 bases, with 14 bases between the two germline ends. During its preparation, the TCRbeta library received unique molecular identifiers. MiXCR was run by TCRdb on the PCR reads, yielding one entry per CDR3 protein. Altogether 65,000 to 85,000 distinct CDR3 sequences are present, approximately 10% being singletons, with the ten largest covering less than 15%. This clonotype was seen at least ten times. Its specificity is not known. The sample in question was PBMCs, obtained before TCRalphabeta/CD19-depleted stem cell transplant. The rearrangement uses TRBV5-6 and TRBJ1-1; the D is unclear. This clonotype was obtained from a boy aged 5-17 years with acute myeloid leukemia, due to receive a stem cell transplant. The CDR3 coding sequence is TGTGCCAGCAGCTTATTACGTGGGCTGGACACTGAAGCTTTCTTT. Protein: CASSLLRGLDTEAFF.